Listed below are T cell receptor beta chains from one sample, sequenced in a study of blood T cell repertoires in COVID-19. Assay: immunoSEQ multiplex PCR; the TCRdb copy retains only in-frame clones and omits some. The repertoire includes 200,000 to 250,000 clones, about 85% of them detected once, and around 18% sits in the top ten. The sequenced material came from peripheral blood. These receptors all stem from a woman older than 75 with active or convalescent COVID-19. CDR3s include the opening cysteine and the closing phenylalanine or tryptophan. The D gene is left open where the match is weak. Only some rows state a clone size, as once, few, many or a class for expanded clones.

NA | TRBJ2-1 | TRBD1 | TRBV7-2 | CASSRDLQGARYNEQFF | TGTGCCAGCAGCAGGGATTTACAGGGGGCGCGGTACAATGAGCAGTTCTTC
NA | TRBJ1-4 | TRBD1 | TRBV11-2 | CASNRQGPNEKLFF | TGTGCCAGCAACCGACAGGGCCCTAATGAAAAACTGTTTTTT
NA | TRBJ1-1 | NA | TRBV29-1 | CSGRSWTAYRMNTEAFF | TGCAGCGGGAGGTCGTGGACAGCCTATAGAATGAACACTGAAGCTTTCTTT
NA | TRBJ2-3 | NA | TRBV5-4 | CASSWTETDTQYF | TGTGCCAGCAGCTGGACAGAGACAGATACGCAGTATTTT
once | TRBJ1-5 | NA | TRBV4-1 | CASRPSGDQNQPQHF | TGCGCCAGCAGACCTTCAGGGGACCAAAATCAGCCCCAGCATTTT
NA | TRBJ1-3 | NA | TRBV4-3 | CASSQAVAASGNTIYF | TGCGCCAGCAGCCAAGCAGTGGCTGCTTCTGGAAACACCATATATTTT
once | TRBJ2-1 | NA | TRBV21-1 | CASSERPQVREHNEQFF | TGTGCCAGCAGCGAACGACCTCAGGTGAGAGAGCACAATGAGCAGTTCTTC
NA | TRBJ1-5 | TRBD1 | TRBV19 | CASSFQGDHQPQHF | TGTGCCAGTAGTTTTCAGGGGGATCATCAGCCCCAGCATTTT
once | TRBJ2-5 | TRBD1 | TRBV7-3 | CASSLMAGGGETQYF | TGTGCCAGCAGCTTAATGGCAGGGGGCGGTGAGACCCAGTACTTC
NA | TRBJ2-3 | NA | TRBV11-3 | CASSLGVSDTQYF | TGTGCCAGCAGCTTAGGAGTCTCAGATACGCAGTATTTT
NA | TRBJ1-2 | NA | TRBV5-4 | CARSLGAGGDYGYTF | TGTGCCCGCAGCTTGGGGGCGGGGGGCGACTATGGCTACACCTTC
NA | TRBJ2-7 | NA | TRBV18 | CASSRDRTITGYEQYF | TGTGCCAGCTCACGAGACAGGACCATTACGGGGTACGAGCAGTACTTC
NA | TRBJ1-2 | NA | TRBV5-5 | CASSLLGSKYGYTF | TGTGCCAGCAGCTTGCTAGGGAGTAAATATGGCTACACCTTC
NA | TRBJ2-5 | TRBD1 | TRBV5-1 | CASSSTGDSQETQYF | TGCGCCAGCAGCTCGACAGGGGATTCCCAAGAGACCCAGTACTTC
NA | TRBJ1-5 | NA | TRBV14 | CASNNGHWGGNQPQHF | TGTGCCAGCAACAATGGTCACTGGGGAGGCAATCAGCCCCAGCATTTT
NA | TRBJ2-5 | TRBD2 | TRBV6-5 | CASRPGLAPQETQYF | TGTGCCAGCAGGCCGGGACTAGCGCCCCAAGAGACCCAGTACTTC
few | TRBJ2-7 | TRBD2 | TRBV7-2 | CASSLDAGGIYEQYF | TGTGCCAGCAGCTTAGATGCGGGGGGGATCTACGAGCAGTACTTC
NA | TRBJ2-7 | NA | TRBV4-2 | CASSQEWQTYEQYF | TGTGCCAGCAGCCAAGAATGGCAGACCTACGAGCAGTACTTC
NA | TRBJ1-2 | NA | TRBV11-2 | CASSLGTQTNYGYTF | TGTGCCAGCAGCTTAGGGACACAAACTAACTATGGCTACACCTTC
NA | TRBJ1-6 | NA | TRBV9 | CASSPDSASSYNSPLHF | TGTGCCAGCAGCCCCGACAGCGCGAGCTCCTATAATTCACCCCTCCACTTT
NA | TRBJ1-1 | TRBD1 | TRBV6-4 | CASSAGGVNTEAFF | TGTGCCAGCAGTGCAGGGGGTGTGAACACTGAAGCTTTCTTT
NA | TRBJ2-2 | NA | TRBV15 | CATSKLTGTGSTGELFF | TGTGCCACCAGCAAACTTACAGGGACGGGAAGCACCGGGGAGCTGTTTTTT
NA | TRBJ1-1 | NA | TRBV5-8 | CASSLAGYTEAFF | TGTGCCAGCAGCTTGGCCGGGTACACTGAAGCTTTCTTT
NA | TRBJ2-7 | TRBD2 | TRBV7-2 | CASSLVGSSGVSYEQYF | TGTGCCAGCAGCTTAGTGGGGTCTAGCGGGGTCTCCTACGAGCAGTACTTC
NA | TRBJ2-1 | TRBD1 | TRBV27 | CASSQDRGSYNEQFF | TGTGCCAGCAGTCAGGACAGGGGCTCCTACAATGAGCAGTTCTTC
NA | TRBJ1-1 | TRBD1 | TRBV19 | CASKNRGPSGTEAFF | TGTGCCAGTAAAAACAGGGGGCCGAGTGGTACTGAAGCTTTCTTT
NA | TRBJ2-2 | NA | TRBV7-2 | CASSLVGGKNTGELFF | TGTGCCAGCAGCTTAGTTGGAGGGAAGAACACCGGGGAGCTGTTTTTT
NA | TRBJ1-1 | NA | TRBV19 | CASSLSVTYTEAFF | TGTGCCAGTAGTTTGAGCGTGACTTACACTGAAGCTTTCTTT
NA | TRBJ1-5 | NA | TRBV6-2/TRBV6-3 | CASSYGQPGSNQPQHF | TGTGCCAGCAGTTACGGACAGCCAGGCAGCAATCAGCCCCAGCATTTT
NA | TRBJ2-7 | NA | TRBV7-2 | CASSLADRTYEQYF | TGTGCCAGCAGCTTAGCCGACAGAACCTACGAGCAGTACTTC
NA | TRBJ2-2 | TRBD1 | TRBV30 | CAWDRAANTGELFF | TGTGCCTGGGACAGGGCGGCGAACACCGGGGAGCTGTTTTTT
NA | TRBJ2-7 | TRBD2 | TRBV4-1 | CASSQGSPSSGASYEQYF | TGCGCCAGCAGCCAAGGGTCCCCATCTAGCGGGGCCTCCTACGAGCAGTACTTC
NA | TRBJ2-3 | NA | TRBV18 | CASSPGWDSEGSTQYF | TGTGCCAGCTCACCAGGGTGGGACTCCGAGGGCAGTACGCAGTATTTT
NA | TRBJ2-5 | TRBD1 | TRBV6-5 | CASSSPGGETQYF | TGTGCCAGCAGTTCCCCAGGGGGAGAGACCCAGTACTTC
NA | TRBJ2-7 | NA | TRBV24-1 | CATSDLESGHEQYF | TGTGCCACCAGTGATTTAGAGTCAGGCCACGAGCAGTACTTC